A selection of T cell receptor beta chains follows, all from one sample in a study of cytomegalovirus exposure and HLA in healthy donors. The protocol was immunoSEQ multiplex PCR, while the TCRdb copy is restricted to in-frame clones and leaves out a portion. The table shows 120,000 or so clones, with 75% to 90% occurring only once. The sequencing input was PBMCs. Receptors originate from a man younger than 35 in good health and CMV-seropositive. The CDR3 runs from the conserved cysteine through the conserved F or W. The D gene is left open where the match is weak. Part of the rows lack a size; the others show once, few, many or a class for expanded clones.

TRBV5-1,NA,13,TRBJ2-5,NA,TGCGCCAGCAGCTTGGTTCTGGAGGCGACCCAGTACTTC,CASSLVLEATQYF
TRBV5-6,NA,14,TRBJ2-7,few,TGTGCCAGCAGACCCTTCGGGGGCTCCTACGAGCAGTACTTC,CASRPFGGSYEQYF
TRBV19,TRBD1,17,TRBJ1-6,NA,TGTGCCAGTAGTATTCGGACAGGGCTGGAGGTGAAGTCACCCCTCCACTTT,CASSIRTGLEVKSPLHF
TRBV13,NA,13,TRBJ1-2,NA,TGTGCCAGCGGCCATGGGCTCGGCTATGGCTACACCTTC,CASGHGLGYGYTF
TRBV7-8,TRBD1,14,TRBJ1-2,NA,TGTGCCAGCAGCCCCCGGGACAGAAACTATGGCTACACCTTC,CASSPRDRNYGYTF
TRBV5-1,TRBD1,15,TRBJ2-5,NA,TGCGCCAGCAGCCCCGGGACAGCGGTACAAGAGACCCAGTACTTC,CASSPGTAVQETQYF
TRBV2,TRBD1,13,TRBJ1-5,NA,TGTGCCAGCACCCCGACAGGGAATCAGCCCCAGCATTTT,CASTPTGNQPQHF
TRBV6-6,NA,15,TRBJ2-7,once,TGTGCCAGCAGTTACTCGCGGGGGCCCACCTACGAGCAGTACTTC,CASSYSRGPTYEQYF
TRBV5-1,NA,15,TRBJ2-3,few,TGCGCCAGCGGGGGGACGGCGCTAAGCACAGATACGCAGTATTTT,CASGGTALSTDTQYF
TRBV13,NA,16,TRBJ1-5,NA,TGTGCCAGCAGCTTAGGAGTGCCTAGTCAGAATCAGCCCCAGCATTTT,CASSLGVPSQNQPQHF
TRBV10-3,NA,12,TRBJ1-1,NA,TGTGCCATCAGTGGAGGAGACACTGAAGCTTTCTTT,CAISGGDTEAFF
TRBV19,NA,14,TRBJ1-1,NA,TGTGCCAGTAGTATTACAAAAGTCGGGACTGAAGCTTTCTTT,CASSITKVGTEAFF
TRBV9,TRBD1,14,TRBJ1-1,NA,TGTGCCAGCAGCGTTATAACAGGGGCCACTGAAGCTTTCTTT,CASSVITGATEAFF
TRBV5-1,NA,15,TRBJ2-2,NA,TGCGCCAGCAGCTTGGAAAGGGGCGCATTCGGGGAGCTGTTTTTT,CASSLERGAFGELFF
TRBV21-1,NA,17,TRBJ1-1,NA,TGTGCCAGCAGCAAAGGTCCCATAAATGTTCCGAGCACTGAAGCTTTCTTT,CASSKGPINVPSTEAFF
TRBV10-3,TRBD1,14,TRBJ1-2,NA,TGTGCCATCAGTGAGTCGGACAGGGGTTATGGCTACACCTTC,CAISESDRGYGYTF
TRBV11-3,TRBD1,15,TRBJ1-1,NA,TGTGCCAGCAGCTCATCCTCCGGGACAGGGGGCCAAGCTTTCTTT,CASSSSSGTGGQAFF